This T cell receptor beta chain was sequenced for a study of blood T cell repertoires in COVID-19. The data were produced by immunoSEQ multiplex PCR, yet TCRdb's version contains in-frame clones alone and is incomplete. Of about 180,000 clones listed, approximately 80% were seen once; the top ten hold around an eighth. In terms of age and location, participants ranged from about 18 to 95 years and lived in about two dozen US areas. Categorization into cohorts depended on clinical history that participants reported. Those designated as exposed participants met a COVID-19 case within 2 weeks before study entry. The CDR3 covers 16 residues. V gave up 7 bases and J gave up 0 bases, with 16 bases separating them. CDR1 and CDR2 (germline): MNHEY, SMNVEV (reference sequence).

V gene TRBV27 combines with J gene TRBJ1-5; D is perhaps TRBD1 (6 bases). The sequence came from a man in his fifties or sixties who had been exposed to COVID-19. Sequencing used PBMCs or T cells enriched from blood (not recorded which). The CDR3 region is CASTKYRVPSNQPQHF. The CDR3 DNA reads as TGTGCCAGCACCAAATACAGGGTTCCTAGCAATCAGCCCCAGCATTTT.